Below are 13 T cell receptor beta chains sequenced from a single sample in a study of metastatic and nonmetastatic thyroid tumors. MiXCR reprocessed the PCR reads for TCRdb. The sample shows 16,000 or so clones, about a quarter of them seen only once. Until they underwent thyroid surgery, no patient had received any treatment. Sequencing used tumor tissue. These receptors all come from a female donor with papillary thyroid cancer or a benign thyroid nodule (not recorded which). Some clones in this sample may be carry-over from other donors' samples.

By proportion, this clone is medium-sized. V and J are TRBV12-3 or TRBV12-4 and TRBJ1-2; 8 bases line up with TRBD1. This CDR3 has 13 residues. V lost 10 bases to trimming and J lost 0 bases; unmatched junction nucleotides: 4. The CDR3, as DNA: TGTGCCACAGGGGACAGGACTAACTATGGCTACACCTTC. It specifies CATGDRTNYGYTF.

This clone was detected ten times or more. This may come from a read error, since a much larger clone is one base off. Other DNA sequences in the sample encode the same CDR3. CDR3 sequence reads: CASAKGGVYGYTF. In nucleotides, the CDR3 is TGTGCCAGCGCCAAGGGGGGGGTCTATGGCTACACCTTC. The V and J genes are TRBV7-3 and TRBJ1-2, with TRBD1 as a possible D gene (6 bases). The CDR3 runs to 13 residues. Trimming left V 8 bases short and J 4 bases short, with 14 bases between. Germline V gene data show CDR1 as SGHTA and CDR2 as FQGTGA.

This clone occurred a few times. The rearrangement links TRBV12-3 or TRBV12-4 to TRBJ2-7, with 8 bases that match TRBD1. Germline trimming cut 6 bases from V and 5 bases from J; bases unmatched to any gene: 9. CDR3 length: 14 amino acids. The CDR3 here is CASSDGQGLNEQYF. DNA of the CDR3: TGTGCCAGCAGCGACGGACAGGGTCTGAACGAGCAGTACTTC.

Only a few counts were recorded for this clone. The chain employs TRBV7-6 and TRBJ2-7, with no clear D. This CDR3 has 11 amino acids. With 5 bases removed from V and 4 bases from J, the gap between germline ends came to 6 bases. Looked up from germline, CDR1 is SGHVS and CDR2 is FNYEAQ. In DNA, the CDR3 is TGTGCCAGCAGCCCGGGTTACGAGCAGTACTTC. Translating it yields CASSPGYEQYF.

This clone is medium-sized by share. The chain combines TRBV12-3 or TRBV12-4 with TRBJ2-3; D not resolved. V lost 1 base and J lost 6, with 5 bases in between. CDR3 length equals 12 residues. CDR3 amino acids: CASSLGRDTQYF. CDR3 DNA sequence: TGTGCCAGCAGTTTAGGGCGGGATACGCAGTATTTT.

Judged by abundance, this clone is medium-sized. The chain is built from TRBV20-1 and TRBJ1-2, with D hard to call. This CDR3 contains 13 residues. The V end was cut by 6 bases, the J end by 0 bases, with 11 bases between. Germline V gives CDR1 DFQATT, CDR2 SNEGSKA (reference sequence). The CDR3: CSARQEPNYGYTF. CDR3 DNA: TGCAGTGCGCGTCAGGAACCTAACTATGGCTACACCTTC.

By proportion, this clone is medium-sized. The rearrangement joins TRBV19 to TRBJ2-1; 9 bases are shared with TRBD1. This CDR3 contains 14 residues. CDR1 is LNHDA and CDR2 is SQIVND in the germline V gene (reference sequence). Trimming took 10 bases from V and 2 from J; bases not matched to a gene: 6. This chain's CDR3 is CATRGTGTYNEQFF. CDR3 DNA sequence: TGTGCCACCCGAGGGACAGGGACCTACAATGAGCAGTTCTTC. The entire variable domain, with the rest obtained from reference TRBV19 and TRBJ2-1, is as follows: DGGITQSPKYLFRKEGQNVTLSCEQNLNHDAMYWYRQDPGQGLRLIYYSQIVNDFQKGDIAEGYSVSREKKESFPLTVTSAQKNPTAFYLCATRGTGTYNEQFFGPGTRLTVL.

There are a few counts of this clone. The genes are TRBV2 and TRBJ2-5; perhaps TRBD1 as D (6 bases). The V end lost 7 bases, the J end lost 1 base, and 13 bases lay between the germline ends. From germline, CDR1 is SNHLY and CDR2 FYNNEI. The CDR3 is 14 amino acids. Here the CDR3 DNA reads TGTGCCAGCACCATAACAGGGTTCCAAGAGACCCAGTACTTC. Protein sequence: CASTITGFQETQYF.

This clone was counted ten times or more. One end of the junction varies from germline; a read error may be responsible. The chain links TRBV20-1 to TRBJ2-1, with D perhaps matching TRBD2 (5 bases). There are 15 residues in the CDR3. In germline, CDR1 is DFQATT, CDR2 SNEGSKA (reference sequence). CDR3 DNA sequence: TGCAGTACTAGAGATATGAGACACTCCTACAATGAGCAGTTCTTC. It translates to CSTRDMRHSYNEQFF.

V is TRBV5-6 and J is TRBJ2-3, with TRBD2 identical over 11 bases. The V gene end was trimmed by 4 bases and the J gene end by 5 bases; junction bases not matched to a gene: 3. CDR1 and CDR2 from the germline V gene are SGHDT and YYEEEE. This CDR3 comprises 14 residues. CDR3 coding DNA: TGTGCCAGCAGCCCTGGGACTAGCGGAGATACGCAGTATTTT. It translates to CASSPGTSGDTQYF.

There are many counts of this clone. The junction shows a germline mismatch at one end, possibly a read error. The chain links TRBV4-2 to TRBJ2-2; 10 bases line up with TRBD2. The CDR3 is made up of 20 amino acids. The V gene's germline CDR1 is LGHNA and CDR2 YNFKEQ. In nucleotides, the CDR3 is TGTGCCAGCAGCCTCCTTGCCGGGACTAGCGCCAAACCGAACACTGGGGAGCTGTTTTTT. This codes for CASSLLAGTSAKPNTGELFF.

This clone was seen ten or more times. CDR3 region: CASTRAPWGEQFF. For the CDR3, the DNA is TGTGCCAGTACTCGGGCCCCCTGGGGTGAGCAGTTCTTC. The rearrangement links TRBV19 to TRBJ2-1, with D unresolved. V dropped 7 bases and J dropped 9 bases, with 16 bases sitting between them. CDR3 length: 13 amino acids. The germline gives CDR1 LNHDA, CDR2 SQIVND (reference sequence).

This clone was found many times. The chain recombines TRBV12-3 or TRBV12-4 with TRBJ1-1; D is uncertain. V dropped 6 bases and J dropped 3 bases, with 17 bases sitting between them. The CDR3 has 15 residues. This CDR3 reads CASSSLRTQDTEAFF. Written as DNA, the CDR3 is TGTGCCAGCAGCTCCCTTCGGACGCAAGACACTGAAGCTTTCTTT.